The clone carrying this T cell receptor (beta chain) occurred a few times. Its target is unknown. Unique molecular identifiers tagged the TCRbeta library. TCRdb re-derived calls from the PCR reads in MiXCR, one entry per CDR3 protein. The sample contains around 490,000 distinct CDR3 sequences, about an eighth of which appear only once. This sample was taken from a study of T-cell reconstitution after alpha-beta-depleted transplantation in children. Findings and caveats of the study: The authors attributed T-cell counts and diversity one year after transplant mostly to newly produced T cells. Reportedly, alpha-beta T cells present about two months post-transplant originated from several hundred expanded clones of graft origin.

The sequence derives from a female patient under 10 years old who had a stem cell transplant for aplastic anemia, so the T cells may come from the graft donor. Sample: PBMCs, mostly from graft donor cells, taken 180 days after TCRalphabeta/CD19-depleted stem cell transplant.

The CDR3 loop is CATSRDFEWRAFF. CDR3 sequence (DNA): TGTGCCACCAGCAGAGATTTCGAGTGGAGAGCTTTCTTT. The chain joins TRBV15 to TRBJ1-1; D gene unclear. The CDR3 runs to 13 residues. V was trimmed by 0 bases and J by 10 bases, leaving 12 bases between them. CDR1 is LNHNV and CDR2 is YYDKDF in the germline V gene (reference sequence).